This section outlines one T cell receptor (beta chain) sequence together with its context. Antigen unknown. The CDR3 extends over 15 amino acids. The germline V gene has CDR1 MDHEN and CDR2 SYDVKM. Naive CD8+ T cells displayed a CD45RO-CCR7+CD27+CD95- phenotype. The data originate from a study of CXCR3-negative and CXCR3-positive naive CD8 T cells. The study's findings and limits: Similar TRBV-TRBJ usage was seen in naive cells (both CXCR3-negative and CXCR3-positive), but memory cells differed. The study found more hydrophobic TRB CDR3s in CXCR3-positive naive cells than in CXCR3-negative naive cells.

The method, 5' RACE with UMI labels, was used to prepare the TRB cDNA libraries. TCRdb reprocessed the 5' RACE reads; each CDR3 protein has one entry and no DNA is given. The table for this sample gives 50,000 to 60,000 distinct CDR3 sequences. The sequencing sample was made of naive CXCR3+ CD8+ T cells from blood. The subset was: CD45RO-CCR7+CD27+CD95- naive CD8+ T cells expressing CXCR3 (TNR3+). The clonotype originates from a human donor in good health. Some clones in this sample may be carry-over from other donors' samples. The V call is TRBV28, the J call TRBJ2-7; TCRdb designates TRBD1, a call that cannot be tested without DNA. CDR3 protein: CASSFSGEAGYEQYF.